This TCR beta chain is from a study of human T cells and chemical hapten exposure. This clonotype was seen more than once but under ten times. The sample's time point: patch test 2, 6 weeks after DPC sensitization. As to treatment: therapeutic diphenylcyclopropenone sensitization with weekly scalp DPC. TCRdb analysed the RACE reads with MiXCR anew, one entry per CDR3 protein. The sample has 95,000 or so distinct CDR3 sequences, about an eighth seen once; the top ten hold about 3%. CDR1 SGHTA and CDR2 FQGNSA come from the germline V gene. The CDR3 covers 15 residues. Trimming removed 1 base from V and 5 bases from J; junction bases left unmatched: 6.

The source material was whole blood, sampled in connection with sensitization to the hapten diphenylcyclopropenone (DPC). This receptor was identified in a middle-aged woman with alopecia areata. Some clones in this sample may be carry-over from other donors' samples. The chain has TRBV7-2 and TRBJ1-1, with 8 bases matching TRBD1. The CDR3 loop is CASSLVSGGFTEAFF. As DNA, the CDR3 is TGTGCCAGCAGCTTAGTCTCAGGGGGCTTTACTGAAGCTTTCTTT.